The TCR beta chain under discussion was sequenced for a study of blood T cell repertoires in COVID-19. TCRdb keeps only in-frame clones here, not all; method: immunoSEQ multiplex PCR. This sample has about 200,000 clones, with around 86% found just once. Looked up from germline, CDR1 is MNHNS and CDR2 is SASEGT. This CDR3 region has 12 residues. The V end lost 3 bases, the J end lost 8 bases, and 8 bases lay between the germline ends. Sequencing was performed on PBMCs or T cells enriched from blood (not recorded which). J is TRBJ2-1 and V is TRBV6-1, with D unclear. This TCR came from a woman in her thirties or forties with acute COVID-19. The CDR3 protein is CASSDNRDEQFF. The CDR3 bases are TGTGCCAGCAGTGATAATCGGGATGAGCAGTTCTTC.